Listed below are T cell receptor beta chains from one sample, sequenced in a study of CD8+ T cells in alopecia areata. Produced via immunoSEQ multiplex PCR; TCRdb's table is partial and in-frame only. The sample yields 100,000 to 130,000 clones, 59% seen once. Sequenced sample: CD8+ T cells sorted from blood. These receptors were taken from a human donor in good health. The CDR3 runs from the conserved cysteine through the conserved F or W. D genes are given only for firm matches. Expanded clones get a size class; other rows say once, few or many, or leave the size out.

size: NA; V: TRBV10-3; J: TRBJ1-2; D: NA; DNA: TGTGCCATCAGTGAGTCTCGGTCAGAGGCCTATGGCTACACCTTC; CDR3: CAISESRSEAYGYTF
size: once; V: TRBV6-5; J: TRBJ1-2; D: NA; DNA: TGTGCCAGCAGTTTTGGACCACTCTATGGCTACACCTTC; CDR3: CASSFGPLYGYTF
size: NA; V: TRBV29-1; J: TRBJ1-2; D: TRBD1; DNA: TGCAGCGTCGCGGGACAGCTCTATGGCTACACCTTC; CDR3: CSVAGQLYGYTF
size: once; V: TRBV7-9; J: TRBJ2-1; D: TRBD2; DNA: TGTGCCAGCAGCGGAGGGACTACCTACAATGAGCAGTTCTTC; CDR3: CASSGGTTYNEQFF
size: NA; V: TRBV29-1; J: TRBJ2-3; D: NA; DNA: TGCAGCGCCCTCACAGGGGGGGGGCAGTATTTT; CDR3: CSALTGGGQYF
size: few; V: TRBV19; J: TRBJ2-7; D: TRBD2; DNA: TGTGCCAGTAGTATACTTGGTAGCGGGGCCTACGAGCAGTACTTC; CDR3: CASSILGSGAYEQYF
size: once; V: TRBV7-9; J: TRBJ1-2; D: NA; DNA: TGTGCCAGCGCCAGCGTAGCAGGGGTTTCATCGGGCTACACCTTC; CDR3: CASASVAGVSSGYTF
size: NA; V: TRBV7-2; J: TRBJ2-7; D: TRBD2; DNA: TGTGCCAGCAGCCAAACGCGGGGGGGCGGGAAGGAAGAGCAGTACTTC; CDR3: CASSQTRGGGKEEQYF
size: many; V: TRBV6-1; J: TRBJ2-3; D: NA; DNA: TGTGCAGGCGGGGCAGGGACAGACACAGATACGCAGTATTTT; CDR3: CAGGAGTDTDTQYF
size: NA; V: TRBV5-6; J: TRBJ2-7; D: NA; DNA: TGTGCCAGCAGCTTCCCAGGGAACTGGACCCACGAGCAGTACTTC; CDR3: CASSFPGNWTHEQYF
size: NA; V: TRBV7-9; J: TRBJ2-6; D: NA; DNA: TGTGCCAGCAGCTTAGTACGGTACGGGGCCAACGTCCTGACTTTC; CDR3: CASSLVRYGANVLTF
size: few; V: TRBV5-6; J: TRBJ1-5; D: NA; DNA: TGTGCCAGCAGCTTGGGTTCGAGTCAGCCCCAGCATTTT; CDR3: CASSLGSSQPQHF
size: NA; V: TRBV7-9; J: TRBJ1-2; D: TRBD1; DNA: TGTGCCAGCAGCTTTACAGGGGGACATGGCTACACCTTC; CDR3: CASSFTGGHGYTF
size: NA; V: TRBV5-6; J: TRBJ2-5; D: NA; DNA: TGTGCCAGCAGCCCCGCGCCAGCCGATCAAGAGACCCAGTACTTC; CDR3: CASSPAPADQETQYF
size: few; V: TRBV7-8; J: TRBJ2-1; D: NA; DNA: TGTGCCAGCAGCTCGACCGTTATAGTGCAGTTCTTC; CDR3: CASSSTVIVQFF
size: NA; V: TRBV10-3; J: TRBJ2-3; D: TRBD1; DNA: TGTGCCATCATGAGTAGCGACAGGGGAAGGACAGATACGCAGTATTTT; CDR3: CAIMSSDRGRTDTQYF
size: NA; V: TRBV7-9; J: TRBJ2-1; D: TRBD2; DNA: TGTGCCAGCAGCTCCCCGACTAGCGGGGGGTCTTCCTACAATGAGCAGTTCTTC; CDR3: CASSSPTSGGSSYNEQFF
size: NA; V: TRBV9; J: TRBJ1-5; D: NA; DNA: TGTGCCAGCAGCGAGGGGGGCAGGGGGCCCCAGCATTTT; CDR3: CASSEGGRGPQHF
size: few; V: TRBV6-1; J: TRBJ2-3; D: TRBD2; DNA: TGTGCCAGCAGTGTGGGAGCGGGGGGGCCCACAGATACGCAGTATTTT; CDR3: CASSVGAGGPTDTQYF
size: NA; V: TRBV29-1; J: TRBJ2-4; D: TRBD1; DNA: TGCAGCGTTGCCGGGACAGGGCTACAGGACATTCAGTACTTC; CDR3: CSVAGTGLQDIQYF
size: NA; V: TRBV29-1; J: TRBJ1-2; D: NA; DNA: TGCAGCGTTGAAGGTGGCTGGGTTTATGGCTACACCTTC; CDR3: CSVEGGWVYGYTF
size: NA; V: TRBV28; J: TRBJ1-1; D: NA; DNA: TGTGCCAGCAGTTTATATAGGGGGGAAAGTACTGAAGCTTTCTTT; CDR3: CASSLYRGESTEAFF
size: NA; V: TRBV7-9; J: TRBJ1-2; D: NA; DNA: TGTGCCAGCAGCCCCGGGGGTATCGGGTATGGCTACACCTTC; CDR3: CASSPGGIGYGYTF
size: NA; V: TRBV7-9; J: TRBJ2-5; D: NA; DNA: TGTGCCAGCAGCTTAGGTAGCGCACGCGAGACCCAGTACTTC; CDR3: CASSLGSARETQYF
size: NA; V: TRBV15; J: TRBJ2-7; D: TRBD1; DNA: TGTGCCACCAGCAAAGAGACAGGGGTCTCCTACGAGCAGTACTTC; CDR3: CATSKETGVSYEQYF
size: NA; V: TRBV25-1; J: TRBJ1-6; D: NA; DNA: TGTGCCAGCAGTGAATATGACCCGGGACTGAATTCACCCCTCCACTTT; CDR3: CASSEYDPGLNSPLHF
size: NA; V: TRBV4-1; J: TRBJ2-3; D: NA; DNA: TGCGCCAGCAGCCAAGCGTATCGGTTACAGGGTACAGATACGCAGTATTTT; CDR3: CASSQAYRLQGTDTQYF
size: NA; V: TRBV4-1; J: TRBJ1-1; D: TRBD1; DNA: TGCGCCAGCAGCCAGAGTGTTGGACAGGGGGCCACTGAAGCTTTCTTT; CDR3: CASSQSVGQGATEAFF
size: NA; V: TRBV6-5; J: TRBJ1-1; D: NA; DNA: TGTGCCAGCAGTTACAGTCTCGGGAACACTGAAGCTTTCTTT; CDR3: CASSYSLGNTEAFF
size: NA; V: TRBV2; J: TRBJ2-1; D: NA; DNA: TGTGCCAGCAGTGAACGTCCGCCCAGCGGTTACTCCTACAATGAGCAGTTCTTC; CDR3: CASSERPPSGYSYNEQFF
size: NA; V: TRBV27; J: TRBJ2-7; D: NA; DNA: TGTGCCAGCAGTTTATCCAGACTCCACTACTCCTACGAGCAGTACTTC; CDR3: CASSLSRLHYSYEQYF
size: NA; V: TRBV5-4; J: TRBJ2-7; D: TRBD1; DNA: TGTGCCAGCAGTTTGAACATCCCGGGACAGGACCTACCCTACGAGCAGTACTTC; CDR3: CASSLNIPGQDLPYEQYF
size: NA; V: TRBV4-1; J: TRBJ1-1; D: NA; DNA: TGCGCCACGGGGAGACATACCACTGAAGCTTTCTTT; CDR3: CATGRHTTEAFF
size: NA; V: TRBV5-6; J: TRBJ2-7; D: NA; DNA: TGTGCCAGCAGCTTGGACGACAGGTGGAGCTCCTACGAGCAGTACTTC; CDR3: CASSLDDRWSSYEQYF
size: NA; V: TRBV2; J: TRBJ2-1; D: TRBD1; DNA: TGTGCCAGCGCCAGTATGACAGGGCCGCCCGGTGAGCAGTTCTTC; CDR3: CASASMTGPPGEQFF
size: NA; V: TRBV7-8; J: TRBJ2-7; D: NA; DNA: TGTGCCAGCAGCTGGGACCAACAACTCCCCTACGAGCAGTACTTC; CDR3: CASSWDQQLPYEQYF
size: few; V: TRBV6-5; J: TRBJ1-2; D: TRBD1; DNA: TGTGCCAGCAGTTCAAGACAGGGGGAGCCTAACTATGGCTACACCTTC; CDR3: CASSSRQGEPNYGYTF
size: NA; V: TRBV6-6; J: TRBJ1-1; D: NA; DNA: TGTGCCAGCAGTTACTCTTTGGTTAGGGGCACTGAAGCTTTCTTT; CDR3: CASSYSLVRGTEAFF
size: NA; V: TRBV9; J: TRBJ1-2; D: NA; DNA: TGTGCCAGCAGCCCCCTACCGCAGGACTATGGCTACACCTTC; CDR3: CASSPLPQDYGYTF
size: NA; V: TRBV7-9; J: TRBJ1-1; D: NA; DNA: TGTGCCAGCAGCGCCTTGGGTGGAGGGCTAGACGAAGCTTTCTTT; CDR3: CASSALGGGLDEAFF
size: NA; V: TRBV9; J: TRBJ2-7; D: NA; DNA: TGTGCCAGCAGCCCACCGACGGGGCCCTACGAGCAGTACTTC; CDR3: CASSPPTGPYEQYF
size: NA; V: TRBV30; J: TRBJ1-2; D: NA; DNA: TGTGCCTGGAGTGTACCGTATGGGGATCTGGCTGGCTACACCTTC; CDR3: CAWSVPYGDLAGYTF
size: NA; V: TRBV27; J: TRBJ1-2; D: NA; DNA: TGTGCCAGCAGTTTCGGGACCGGATATGGCTACACCTTC; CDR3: CASSFGTGYGYTF
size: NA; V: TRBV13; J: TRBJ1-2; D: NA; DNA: TGTGCCAGCAGCCCGGCCGCGACAGCCCCAATCTATGGCTACACCTTC; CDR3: CASSPAATAPIYGYTF
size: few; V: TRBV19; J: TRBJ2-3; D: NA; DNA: TGTGCCAGTAGTATGCGGGACACAGCTACAGATACGCAGTATTTT; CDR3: CASSMRDTATDTQYF
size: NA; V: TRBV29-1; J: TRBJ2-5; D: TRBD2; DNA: TGCAGCGTTGATTTTGGGCTAGCGGGGGCCCTCTCCGGAGAGACCCAGTACTTC; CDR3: CSVDFGLAGALSGETQYF
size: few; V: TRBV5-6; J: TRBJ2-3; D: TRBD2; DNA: TGTGCCAGCAGCTTAAGCGGGGGCCCCCCAGATACGCAGTATTTT; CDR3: CASSLSGGPPDTQYF
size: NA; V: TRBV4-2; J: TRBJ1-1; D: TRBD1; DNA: TGTGCCAGCAGCCGCGCCGGGACAGCCACTGAAGCTTTCTTT; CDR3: CASSRAGTATEAFF
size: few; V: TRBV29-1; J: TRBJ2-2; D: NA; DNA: TGCAGCGTTATCGGACCGAACACCGGGGAGCTGTTTTTT; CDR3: CSVIGPNTGELFF
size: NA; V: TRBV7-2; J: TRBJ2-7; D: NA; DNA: TGTGCCAGCAGCTTGGCCGGCAGGGGCCACGAGCAGTACTTC; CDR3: CASSLAGRGHEQYF
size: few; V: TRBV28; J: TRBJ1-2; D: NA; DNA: TGTGCCAGCAGACTCTTCCACGGGGCAGCTTATGGCTACACCTTC; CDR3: CASRLFHGAAYGYTF
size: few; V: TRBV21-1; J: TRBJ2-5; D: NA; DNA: TGTGCCAGCAGCCTCGGGACAGGGAGGGAGACCCAGTACTTC; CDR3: CASSLGTGRETQYF
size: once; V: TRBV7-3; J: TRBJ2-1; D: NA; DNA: TGTGCCAGCAGGTCGGTTGAGACTACTTACAATGAGCAGTTCTTC; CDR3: CASRSVETTYNEQFF
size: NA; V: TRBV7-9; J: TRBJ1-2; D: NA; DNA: TGTGCCAGCAGCCCGACCGGAGCTAACTATGGCTACACCTTC; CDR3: CASSPTGANYGYTF